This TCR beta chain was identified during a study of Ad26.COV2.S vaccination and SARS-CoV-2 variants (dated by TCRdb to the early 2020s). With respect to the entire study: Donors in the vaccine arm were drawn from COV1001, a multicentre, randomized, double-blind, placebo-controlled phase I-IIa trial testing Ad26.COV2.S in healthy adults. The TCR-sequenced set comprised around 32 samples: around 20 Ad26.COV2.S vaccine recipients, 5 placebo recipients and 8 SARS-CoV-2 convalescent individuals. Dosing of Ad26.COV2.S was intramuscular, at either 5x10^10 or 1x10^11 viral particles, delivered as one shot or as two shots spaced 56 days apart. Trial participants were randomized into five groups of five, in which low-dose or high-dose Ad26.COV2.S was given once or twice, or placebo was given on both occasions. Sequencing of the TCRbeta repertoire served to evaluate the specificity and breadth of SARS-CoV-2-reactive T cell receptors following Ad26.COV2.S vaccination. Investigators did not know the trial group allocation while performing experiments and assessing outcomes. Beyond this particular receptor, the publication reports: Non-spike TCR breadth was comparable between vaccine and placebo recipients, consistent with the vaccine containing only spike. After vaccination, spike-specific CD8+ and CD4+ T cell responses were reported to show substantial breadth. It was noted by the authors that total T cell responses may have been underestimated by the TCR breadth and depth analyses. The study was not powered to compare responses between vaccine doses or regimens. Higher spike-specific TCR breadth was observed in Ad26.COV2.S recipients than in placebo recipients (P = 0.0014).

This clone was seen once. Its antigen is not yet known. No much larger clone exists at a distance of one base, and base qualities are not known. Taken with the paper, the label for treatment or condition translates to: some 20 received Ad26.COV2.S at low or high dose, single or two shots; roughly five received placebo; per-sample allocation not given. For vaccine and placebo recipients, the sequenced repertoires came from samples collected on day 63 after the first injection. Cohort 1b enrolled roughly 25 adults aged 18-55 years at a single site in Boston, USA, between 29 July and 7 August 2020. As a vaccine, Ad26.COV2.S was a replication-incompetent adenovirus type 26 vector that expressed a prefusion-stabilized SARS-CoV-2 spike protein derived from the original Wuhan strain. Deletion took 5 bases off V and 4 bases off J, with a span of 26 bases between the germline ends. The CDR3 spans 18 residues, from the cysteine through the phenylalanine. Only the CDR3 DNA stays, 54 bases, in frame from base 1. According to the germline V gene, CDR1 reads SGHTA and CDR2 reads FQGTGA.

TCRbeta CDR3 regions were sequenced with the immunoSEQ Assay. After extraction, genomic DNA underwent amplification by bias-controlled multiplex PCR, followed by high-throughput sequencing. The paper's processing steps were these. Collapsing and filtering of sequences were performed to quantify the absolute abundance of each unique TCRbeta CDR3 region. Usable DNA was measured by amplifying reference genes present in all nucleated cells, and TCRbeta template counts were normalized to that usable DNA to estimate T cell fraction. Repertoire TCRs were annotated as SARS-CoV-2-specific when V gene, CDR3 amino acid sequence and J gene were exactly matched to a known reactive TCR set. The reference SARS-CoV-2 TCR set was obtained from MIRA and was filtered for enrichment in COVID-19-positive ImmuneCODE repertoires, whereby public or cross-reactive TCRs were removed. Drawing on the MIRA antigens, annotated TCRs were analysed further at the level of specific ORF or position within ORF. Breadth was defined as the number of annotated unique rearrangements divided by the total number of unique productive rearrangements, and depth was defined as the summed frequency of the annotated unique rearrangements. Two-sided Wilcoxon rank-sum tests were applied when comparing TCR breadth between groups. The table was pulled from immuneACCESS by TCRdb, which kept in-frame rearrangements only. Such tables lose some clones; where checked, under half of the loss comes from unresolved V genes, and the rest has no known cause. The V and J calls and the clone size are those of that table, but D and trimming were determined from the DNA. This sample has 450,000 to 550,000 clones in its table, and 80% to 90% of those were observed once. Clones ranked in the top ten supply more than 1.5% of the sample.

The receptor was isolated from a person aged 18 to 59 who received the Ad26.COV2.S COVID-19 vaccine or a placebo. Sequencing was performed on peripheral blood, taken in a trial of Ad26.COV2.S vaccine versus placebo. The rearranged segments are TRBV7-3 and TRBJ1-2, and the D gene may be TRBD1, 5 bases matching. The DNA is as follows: TGTGCCAGCAGCCCACATAGGGGCCAGCTATACTCTATCTATGGCTACACCTTC. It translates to CASSPHRGQLYSIYGYTF.